The 19 T cell receptor beta chains given below trace back to one sample, sequenced in a study of blood T cell repertoires in COVID-19 (dated by TCRdb to 2018 to 2020). The library was built by means of the immunoSEQ multiplex PCR assay. The table comes from immuneACCESS by way of TCRdb, which keeps in-frame sequences with V and J called. Part of the clones is missing from these tables; in studies checked, under half for an unresolved V gene and the rest for unknown reasons. The sample records under 350,000 clones, 90% of which are singletons. Together, the top ten hold roughly 7.3% of the sample. Sequencing was carried out using peripheral blood. These TCRs come from a young woman with COVID-19, enrolled during active disease.

The gene calls are TRBV5-4 and TRBJ1-1; 7 positions agree with TRBD1. CDR1 and CDR2 from the germline V gene are SGHNT and YYREEE (reference sequence). CDR3 length equals 14 residues. The V segment lost 6 bases and the J segment 2 bases; nucleotides outside the gene matches: 7. CDR3 bases: TGTGCCAGCACCCAAGGACAGGCAAACACTGAAGCTTTCTTT. Its protein is CASTQGQANTEAFF.

V gene TRBV5-1 combines with J gene TRBJ2-2; 8 nucleotides line up with TRBD1. Germline values: CDR1 SGHRS, CDR2 YFSETQ. The ends lost 0 bases at V and 5 bases at J; junction bases unmatched: 3. The CDR3 consists of 15 residues. The CDR3 DNA is TGCGCCAGCAGCTTGGGACAGGGGATGACCGGGGAGCTGTTTTTT. It translates to CASSLGQGMTGELFF. The variable domain in full, completed from reference TRBV5-1 and TRBJ2-2, reads KAGVTQTPRYLIKTRGQQVTLSCSPISGHRSVSWYQQTPGQGLQFLFEYFSETQRNKGNFPGRFSGRQFSNSRSEMNVSTLELGDSALYLCASSLGQGMTGELFFGEGSRLTVL.

The chain is built from TRBV12-5 and TRBJ1-1, with D unclear. The CDR3 totals 14 residues. Trimming shortened V by 1 base and J by 5 bases, and 11 bases separated the two germline ends. CDR1 and CDR2 (germline): LGHNT, FRNRAP. CDR3 sequence (DNA): TGTGCTAGTGGTTTGGGCTCAATGAGGACTGAAGCTTTCTTT. Translated: CASGLGSMRTEAFF.

This sequence joins TRBV5-1 and TRBJ2-3, with D possibly TRBD2 on 6 matching bases. CDR1 and CDR2 (germline): SGHRS, YFSETQ. V was pared by 3 bases and J by 2 bases, with 13 bases between. This CDR3 is 15 amino acids long. CDR3 bases: TGCGCCAGCAGCTCGAATAGCGGATTCACAGATACGCAGTATTTT. This translates into CASSSNSGFTDTQYF.

The chain uses TRBV7-9 and TRBJ2-7; maybe TRBD2 (6 bases). CDR3 length: 12 residues. Per germline, CDR1 SEHNR and CDR2 FQNEAQ (reference sequence). Trimming removed 5 bases from V and 6 bases from J, with 11 bases in between. DNA for the CDR3: TGTGCCAGCAGCCTACTGGGAGGCGAGCAGTACTTC. Protein product: CASSLLGGEQYF. The complete variable domain, with remaining parts taken from reference TRBV7-9 and TRBJ2-7, reads DTGVSQNPRHKITKRGQNVTFRCDPISEHNRLYWYRQTLGQGPEFLTYFQNEAQLEKSRLLSDRFSAERPKGSFSTLEIQRTEQGDSAMYLCASSLLGGEQYFGPGTRLTVT.

This clone appeared a few times. V and J are TRBV29-1 and TRBJ1-1; D unclear. Per the germline V gene, CDR1 is SQVTM and CDR2 is ANQGSEA. The V and J ends lost 4 bases and 0 bases respectively, with 9 bases between them. The CDR3 runs 13 residues. CDR3 nucleotides: TGCAGCGTTGCTATGCAGGTGAACACTGAAGCTTTCTTT. Translated, it gives CSVAMQVNTEAFF.

The chain has TRBV4-2 and TRBJ1-5; weak D call: TRBD1 (5 bases). This CDR3 has 15 amino acids. The V end was cut by 0 bases, the J end by 3 bases, with 9 bases between. In germline, CDR1 is LGHNA, CDR2 YNFKEQ. The CDR3 spells CASSQDGHFNQPQHF. The DNA for the CDR3 is TGTGCCAGCAGCCAAGACGGACACTTCAATCAGCCCCAGCATTTT.

This chain uses TRBV6-5 with TRBJ1-5, with D possibly TRBD1 on 5 matching bases. Germline CDR1 MNHEY, CDR2 SVGAGI. With 2 bases removed from V and 7 bases from J, the gap between germline ends came to 9 bases. The CDR3 length is 13 residues. The CDR3 DNA reads TGTGCCAGCAGTTACGGGGGGAAACAGCCCCAGCATTTT. Its translation is CASSYGGKQPQHF.

As regards this clone: Other DNA sequences in the sample encode the same CDR3. The CDR3 region has the DNA TGTGCCAGCAGTTACTCCGGGGGCACTGAAGCTTTCTTT. Its protein is CASSYSGGTEAFF. The V gene is TRBV6-5, the J gene TRBJ1-1; weak D call: TRBD1 (5 bases). Germline CDR1 MNHEY, CDR2 SVGAGI. The germline V and J ends were trimmed by 0 bases and 4 bases, with 6 bases remaining between them. The CDR3 contains 13 residues.

The chain combines TRBV28 with TRBJ2-7; no definite D call. Germline V gives CDR1 MDHEN, CDR2 SYDVKM. The CDR3 extends over 12 amino acids. The V and J ends lost 2 bases and 2 bases respectively, with 4 bases between them. The CDR3 loop reads CASSLEAYEQYF. CDR3 in DNA: TGTGCCAGCAGTTTAGAGGCCTACGAGCAGTACTTC.

This chain connects TRBV29-1 to TRBJ1-1, with D maybe TRBD1 (5 bases). Germline loops: CDR1 SQVTM, CDR2 ANQGSEA. The V gene lost 3 bases and the J gene lost 4 bases, with 9 bases spanning the gap. This CDR3 comprises 12 residues. CDR3 sequence reads: CSVEGRATEAFF. For the CDR3, the DNA is TGCAGCGTTGAGGGCAGGGCCACTGAAGCTTTCTTT.

This clone showed up just once. The chain has TRBV5-6 and TRBJ2-3; unclear D gene. V lost 3 bases to trimming and J lost 6 bases, with 5 bases between them. This CDR3 spans 11 amino acids. Germline assignment: CDR1 SGHDT and CDR2 YYEEEE. Here the CDR3 DNA reads TGTGCCAGCAGCTCTATGGATACGCAGTATTTT. As protein: CASSSMDTQYF.

The V and J genes are TRBV28 and TRBJ1-5; TRBD1 might be the D (6 bases). V was clipped by 6 bases and J by 0 bases, with 12 bases between them. The CDR3 totals 15 residues. Germline CDR1 and CDR2: MDHEN and SYDVKM. CDR3 sequence reads: CASRNRESSNQPQHF. As DNA, the CDR3 is TGTGCCAGCAGAAACAGGGAATCTAGCAATCAGCCCCAGCATTTT.

The CDR3 loop is CASSGPDRDGADTQYF. The CDR3 region has the DNA TGTGCCAGCAGTGGGCCAGACAGGGATGGAGCAGATACGCAGTATTTT. The chain combines TRBV2 with TRBJ2-3; TRBD1 agrees at 7 bases. Looked up from germline, CDR1 is SNHLY and CDR2 is FYNNEI. Germline trimming cut 4 bases from V and 4 bases from J; bases unmatched to any gene: 11. This CDR3 comprises 16 residues.

V is TRBV9 and J is TRBJ2-2, with a possible D match to TRBD1 (5 bases). CDR3 length equals 16 residues. In germline, CDR1 is SGDLS, CDR2 YYNGEE. V gave up 4 bases and J gave up 0 bases, with 13 bases separating them. The CDR3 DNA reads as TGTGCCAGCAGCCCCTGGGGCAAATCGAACACCGGGGAGCTGTTTTTT. It translates to CASSPWGKSNTGELFF.

Comments on this clone: A junction end diverges from the germline sequence, so it may reflect a read error. V usage is TRBV7-7 and J usage is TRBJ2-5, with 8 nucleotides matching TRBD2. Germline CDR1 and CDR2: SSHAT and FNYEAQ (reference sequence). CDR3 length equals 15 residues. The CDR3 sequence: CASSLIAGGRETQYF. DNA of the CDR3: TGTGCTAGCAGCTTAATCGCGGGGGGACGCGAGACCCAGTACTTC. Combining the CDR3 with reference TRBV7-7 and TRBJ2-5 gives the whole variable domain GAGVSQSPRYKVTKRGQDVTLRCDPISSHATLYWYQQALGQGPEFLTYFNYEAQPDKSGLPSDRFSAERPEGSISTLTIQRTEQRDSAMYRCASSLIAGGRETQYFGPGTRLLVL.

The V gene is TRBV7-3, the J gene TRBJ1-1, with D perhaps matching TRBD1 (5 bases). This CDR3 is built from 13 residues. The germline V gene has CDR1 SGHTA and CDR2 FQGTGA. The V end lost 5 bases, the J end lost 0 bases, and 7 bases lay between the germline ends. The CDR3 sequence is CASSRQMNTEAFF. CDR3 DNA sequence: TGTGCCAGCAGCCGACAGATGAACACTGAAGCTTTCTTT.

This chain links TRBV5-1 with TRBJ2-3, with unresolved D. Germline V gene sequence: CDR1 SGHRS, CDR2 YFSETQ. Trimming removed 3 bases at V and 3 bases at J, with 8 bases between. The CDR3 is made up of 13 amino acids. CDR3 in amino acids: CASSSTLTDTQYF. CDR3 sequence (DNA): TGCGCCAGCAGCTCGACTTTGACAGATACGCAGTATTTT.

The J gene is TRBJ2-4, the V gene TRBV5-5; unclear D gene. The V end lost 4 bases, the J end lost 3 bases, and 14 bases lay between the germline ends. The CDR3 totals 15 residues. Germline CDR1 is SGHKS and CDR2 is YYEKEE (reference sequence). The CDR3, as DNA: TGTGCCAGCAGCCCGCGCTTGGTCGTCAAAAACATTCAGTACTTC. It specifies CASSPRLVVKNIQYF. Full variable domain (rest looked up from reference TRBV5-5 and TRBJ2-4): DAGVTQSPTHLIKTRGQQVTLRCSPISGHKSVSWYQQVLGQGPQFIFQYYEKEERGRGNFPDRFSARQFPNYSSELNVNALLLGDSALYLCASSPRLVVKNIQYFGAGTRLSVL.